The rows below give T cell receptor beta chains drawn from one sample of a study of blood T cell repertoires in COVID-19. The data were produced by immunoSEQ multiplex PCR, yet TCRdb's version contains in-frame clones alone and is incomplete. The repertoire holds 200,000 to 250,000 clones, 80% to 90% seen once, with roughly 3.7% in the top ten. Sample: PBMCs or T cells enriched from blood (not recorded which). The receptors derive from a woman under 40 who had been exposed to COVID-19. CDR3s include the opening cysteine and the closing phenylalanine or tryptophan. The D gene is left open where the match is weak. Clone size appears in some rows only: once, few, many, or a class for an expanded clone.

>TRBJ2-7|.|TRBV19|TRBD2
CASSIGASGRTRAYEQYF
TGTGCCAGTAGTATAGGGGCTAGCGGGAGGACTCGGGCCTACGAGCAGTACTTC
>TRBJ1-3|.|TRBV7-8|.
CASSTRDSRRPIYF
TGTGCCAGCAGCACCCGGGACTCCCGGCGGCCCATATATTTT
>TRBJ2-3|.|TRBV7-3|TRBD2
CASSLNVLAGWGADTQYF
TGTGCCAGCAGCTTAAATGTGCTAGCGGGATGGGGCGCAGATACGCAGTATTTT
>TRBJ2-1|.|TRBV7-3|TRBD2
CASSPASGRDWNEQFF
TGTGCCAGCAGCCCAGCTAGCGGGAGGGATTGGAATGAGCAGTTCTTC
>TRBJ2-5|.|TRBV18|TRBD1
CASSPPGTVETQYF
TGTGCCAGCTCACCACCCGGGACAGTAGAGACCCAGTACTTC
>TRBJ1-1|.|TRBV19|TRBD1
CASKFAPQGATEAFF
TGTGCCAGTAAATTTGCTCCACAGGGGGCCACTGAAGCTTTCTTT
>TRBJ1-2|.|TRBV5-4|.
CASSLDSTRGGGYTF
TGTGCCAGCAGCTTGGATTCCACCAGGGGCGGGGGCTACACCTTC
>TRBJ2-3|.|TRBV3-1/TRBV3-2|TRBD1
CASSHLTGQGRTPSTDTQYF
TGTGCCAGCAGCCACCTAACCGGACAGGGCCGCACTCCTAGCACAGATACGCAGTATTTT
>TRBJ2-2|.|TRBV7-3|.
CASSLVVLRDTGELFF
TGTGCCAGCAGCCTAGTGGTACTTCGCGACACCGGGGAGCTGTTTTTT
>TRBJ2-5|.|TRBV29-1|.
CSVDRDIQETQYF
TGCAGCGTCGACCGGGACATACAAGAGACCCAGTACTTC
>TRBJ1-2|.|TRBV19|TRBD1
CASVGQGEGSPYGYTF
TGTGCCAGTGTGGGACAGGGTGAGGGTTCGCCCTATGGCTACACCTTC
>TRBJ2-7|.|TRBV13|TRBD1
CASSFQGAYEQYF
TGTGCCAGCAGCTTCCAGGGGGCCTACGAGCAGTACTTC
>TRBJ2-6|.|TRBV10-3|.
CAISGTAPSGANVLTF
TGTGCCATCAGTGGCACAGCCCCCTCTGGGGCCAACGTCCTGACTTTC
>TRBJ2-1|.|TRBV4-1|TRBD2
CASSPPPGLPYNEQFF
TGCGCCAGCAGCCCCCCACCGGGACTACCCTACAATGAGCAGTTCTTC
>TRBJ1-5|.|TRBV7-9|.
CASSLGGRLSNQPQHF
TGTGCCAGCAGCTTAGGAGGCCGACTCAGCAATCAGCCCCAGCATTTT
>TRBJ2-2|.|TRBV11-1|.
CASSLEEGFPTGELFF
TGTGCCAGCAGCTTAGAGGAGGGTTTCCCCACCGGGGAGCTGTTTTTT
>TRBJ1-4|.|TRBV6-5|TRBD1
CASSYGGTGNEKLFF
TGTGCCAGCAGTTACGGTGGGACAGGGAATGAAAAACTGTTTTTT
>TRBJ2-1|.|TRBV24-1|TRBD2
CATSDHLAGRSNEQFF
TGTGCCACCAGTGACCACCTAGCGGGCCGGAGTAATGAGCAGTTCTTC
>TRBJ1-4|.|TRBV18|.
CASSPQGYEKLFF
TGTGCCAGCTCACCGCAGGGGTATGAAAAACTGTTTTTT
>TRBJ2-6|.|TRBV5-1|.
CASRWPGLNSGANVLTF
TGCGCCAGCAGATGGCCGGGACTGAACTCTGGGGCCAACGTCCTGACTTTC
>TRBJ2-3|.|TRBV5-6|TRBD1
CASSFYKTSDRGQTDTQYF
TGTGCCAGCAGCTTCTACAAAACCTCGGACAGGGGGCAAACAGATACGCAGTATTTT
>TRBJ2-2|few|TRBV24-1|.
CATSDLVREGTGELFF
TGTGCCACCAGTGATTTAGTCAGGGAAGGAACCGGGGAGCTGTTTTTT
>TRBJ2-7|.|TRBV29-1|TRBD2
CSVTGTSGIKAGEQYF
TGCAGCGTGACCGGGACTAGCGGGATCAAGGCGGGCGAGCAGTACTTC
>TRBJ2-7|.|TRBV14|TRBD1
CASNPGTGLKEQYF
TGTGCCAGCAACCCCGGGACAGGGCTCAAAGAGCAGTACTTC
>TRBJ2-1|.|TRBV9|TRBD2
CASSVATSGAYNEQFF
TGTGCCAGCAGCGTAGCTACTAGCGGGGCCTACAATGAGCAGTTCTTC
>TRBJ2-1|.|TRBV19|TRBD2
CASSPRLAGGDEQFF
TGTGCCAGTAGTCCACGACTAGCGGGAGGGGATGAGCAGTTCTTC
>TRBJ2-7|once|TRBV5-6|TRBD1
CASSLGQGRYEQYF
TGTGCCAGCAGCTTGGGACAGGGGCGGTACGAGCAGTACTTC
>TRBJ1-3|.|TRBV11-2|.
CASSLYGPGNTIYF
TGTGCCAGCAGCTTATATGGGCCAGGAAACACCATATATTTT
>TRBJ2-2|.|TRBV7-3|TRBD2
CASSLPSGRYTGELFF
TGTGCCAGCAGCTTGCCTAGCGGGAGGTATACCGGGGAGCTGTTTTTT
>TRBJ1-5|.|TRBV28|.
CASSFIQGLTGNQPQHF
TGTGCCAGCAGTTTTATACAGGGATTGACGGGCAATCAGCCCCAGCATTTT
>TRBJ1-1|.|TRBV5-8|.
CASSPRVDNTEAFF
TGTGCCAGCAGCCCTCGGGTAGATAACACTGAAGCTTTCTTT
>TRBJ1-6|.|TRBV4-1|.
CASSQDLYVPLHF
TGCGCCAGCAGCCAAGATCTCTACGTGCCCCTCCACTTT
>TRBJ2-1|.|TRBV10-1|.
CASSARMGAPYNEQFF
TGCGCCAGCAGTGCCCGAATGGGGGCTCCTTACAATGAGCAGTTCTTC
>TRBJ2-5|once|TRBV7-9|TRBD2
CASSLSGRAYLQETQYF
TGTGCCAGCAGCTTAAGCGGGAGGGCATACCTCCAAGAGACCCAGTACTTC
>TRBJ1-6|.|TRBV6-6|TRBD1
CASTNGQGASPLHF
TGTGCCAGCACTAACGGACAGGGGGCTTCACCCCTCCACTTT
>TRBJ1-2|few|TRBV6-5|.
CASIDGGVYGYTF
TGTGCCAGCATAGACGGGGGGGTGTATGGCTACACCTTC
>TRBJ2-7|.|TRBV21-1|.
CASSKGASGRVGIF
TGTGCCAGCAGCAAAGGGGCTAGCGGGAGAGTGGGGATTTTC
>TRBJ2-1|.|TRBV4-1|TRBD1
CASSQGQGGNEQFF
TGCGCCAGCAGCCAAGGACAGGGGGGCAATGAGCAGTTCTTC
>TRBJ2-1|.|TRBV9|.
CASSGAGTPHNEQFF
TGTGCCAGCAGCGGTGCCGGGACACCACACAATGAGCAGTTCTTC
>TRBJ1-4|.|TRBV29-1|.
CSVRQTGQFGEKLFF
TGCAGCGTTCGACAAACGGGACAATTTGGGGAAAAACTGTTTTTT
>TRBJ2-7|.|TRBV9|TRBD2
CASSVDAGGSDEQYF
TGTGCCAGCAGCGTAGACGCGGGAGGGTCGGACGAGCAGTACTTC
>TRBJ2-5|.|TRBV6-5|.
CASSPPQGFGETQYF
TGTGCCAGCAGTCCCCCTCAGGGATTCGGAGAGACCCAGTACTTC
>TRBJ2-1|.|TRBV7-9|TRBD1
CASSYTDEGANEQFF
TGTGCCAGCAGCTATACAGACGAGGGGGCAAATGAGCAGTTCTTC
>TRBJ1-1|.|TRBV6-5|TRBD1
CASRSALRQGTEAFF
TGTGCCAGCAGGAGTGCCCTGAGACAGGGCACTGAAGCTTTCTTT
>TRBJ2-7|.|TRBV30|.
CAWGQGGLFREQYF
TGTGCCTGGGGGCAAGGAGGATTATTTCGCGAGCAGTACTTC
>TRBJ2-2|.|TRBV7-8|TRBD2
CASSPLVGLADVTGELFF
TGTGCCAGCAGCCCCCTTGTAGGGCTAGCGGACGTCACCGGGGAGCTGTTTTTT
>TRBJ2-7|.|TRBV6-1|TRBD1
CASSDRTGSEQYF
TGTGCCAGCAGTGACCGGACAGGTTCCGAGCAGTACTTC
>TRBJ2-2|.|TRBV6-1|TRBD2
CASSALAGGPTGELFF
TGTGCCAGCAGTGCACTAGCGGGAGGGCCCACCGGGGAGCTGTTTTTT
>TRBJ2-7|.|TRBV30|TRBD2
CAWSVRLLAGISYEQYF
TGTGCCTGGAGTGTACGATTGCTAGCGGGAATTTCCTACGAGCAGTACTTC
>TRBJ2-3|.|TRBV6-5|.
CASSTEGVTDTQYF
TGTGCCAGCAGTACAGAGGGCGTCACAGATACGCAGTATTTT
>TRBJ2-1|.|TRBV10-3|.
CATQIGLGGVNEQFF
TGTGCCACCCAAATCGGGCTAGGCGGGGTCAATGAGCAGTTCTTC
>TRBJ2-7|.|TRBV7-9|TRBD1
CASSPGASGQEYEQYF
TGTGCCAGCAGCCCGGGGGCGTCGGGACAGGAGTACGAGCAGTACTTC
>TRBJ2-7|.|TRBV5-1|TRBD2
CASSPIAGTPYEQYF
TGCGCCAGCAGCCCTATAGCGGGAACGCCCTACGAGCAGTACTTC
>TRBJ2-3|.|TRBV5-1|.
CASSSGDLSTDTQYF
TGCGCCAGCAGCTCGGGGGACCTTAGCACAGATACGCAGTATTTT
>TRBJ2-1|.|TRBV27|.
CASSWLHSDYANEQFF
TGTGCCAGCAGTTGGCTACACTCAGACTACGCAAATGAGCAGTTCTTC
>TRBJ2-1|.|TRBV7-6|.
CASSLDWRDNEQFF
TGTGCCAGCAGCTTAGATTGGAGAGACAATGAGCAGTTCTTC
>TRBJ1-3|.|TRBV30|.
CAWSFTGGSGNTIYF
TGTGCCTGGAGTTTCACGGGGGGCTCTGGAAACACCATATATTTT
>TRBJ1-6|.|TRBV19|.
CASSIEVGSGSSPLHF
TGTGCCAGTAGTATAGAAGTTGGTTCGGGATCTTCACCCCTCCACTTT